The 14 T cell receptor beta chains below were found in one sample sequenced in a study of T cells in Graves' hyperthyroidism and ophthalmopathy. It was RNA transcripts that yielded the amplified TCR beta CDR3 regions. The study used the HTBI primer set for a first-round RT-PCR of the TCR CDR3. TCRdb re-called the multiplex PCR reads with MiXCR, one entry per CDR3 protein. The table has fewer than 500,000 distinct CDR3 sequences, roughly 14% seen once. Sequencing used blood. The receptors shown here come from a woman between 25 and 40 years old with Graves' ophthalmopathy.

This chain links TRBV7-6 with TRBJ2-5; the D gene is possibly TRBD2 (5 bases). V shed 0 bases and J shed 5 bases, with 10 bases lying between them. CDR1 and CDR2 from the germline V gene are SGHVS and FNYEAQ. The CDR3 runs 14 residues. The DNA for the CDR3 is TGTGCCAGCAGCTTAGCCCCAGCGGAGGAGACCCAGTACTTC. Its protein is CASSLAPAEETQYF.

The V call is TRBV2, the J call TRBJ1-2, with 9 bases aligning to TRBD1. CDR1 and CDR2 (germline): SNHLY, FYNNEI. The CDR3 loop spans 12 amino acids. With 10 bases clipped from V and 8 bases from J, the junction kept 8 bases outside the gene matches. CDR3 sequence (DNA): TGTGCCAAACGGGACAGGGTTTTAGGCTACACCTTC. Translated: CAKRDRVLGYTF.

The sample holds many counts of this clonotype. The chain carries TRBV28 and TRBJ2-3; 10 nucleotides align to TRBD2. Germline V lookup: CDR1 MDHEN, CDR2 SYDVKM. This CDR3 comprises 16 residues. The ends lost 5 bases at V and 7 bases at J; junction bases unmatched: 12. CDR3 amino acids: CASSLASGGQPHTQYF. CDR3 sequence (DNA): TGTGCCAGCAGTCTCGCTAGCGGGGGCCAACCCCATACGCAGTATTTT.

The table lists this clonotype with many counts. CDR3 nucleotide sequence: TGTGCCAGCAGCTCGAGACAGGGGTATGGCTACACCTTC. This codes for CASSSRQGYGYTF. The chain uses TRBV5-8 and TRBJ1-2; 8 positions match TRBD1. This CDR3 has 13 amino acids. Germline CDR1 SGHTS, CDR2 YDEGEE. V shed 3 bases and J 5 bases; nucleotides not matched to a gene: 3.

This clonotype was detected many times. The rearrangement joins TRBV7-8 to TRBJ1-2; no firm D call. The V and J ends lost 0 bases and 7 bases respectively, with 15 bases between them. The CDR3 runs 15 residues. From germline, CDR1 is SGHVS and CDR2 FQNEAQ. CDR3: CASSLAASWVGGYTF. CDR3 nucleotide sequence: TGTGCCAGCAGCTTAGCGGCATCGTGGGTGGGTGGCTACACCTTC.

There are a few counts of this clonotype. The CDR3 nucleotides read TGTGCCAGCAGCGTAGACAGGGGGCCGTACGAGCAGTACTTC. Translation: CASSVDRGPYEQYF. The chain is built from TRBV9 and TRBJ2-7; 9 bases are shared with TRBD1. The CDR3 consists of 14 residues. Trimming cost V 0 bases and J 4 bases; bases outside gene matches: 2. Per germline, CDR1 SGDLS and CDR2 YYNGEE.

This clonotype was observed at least ten times. The chain has TRBV28 and TRBJ2-1, with a tentative D call TRBD2 (6 bases). The CDR3 is made up of 16 amino acids. Germline CDR1 reads MDHEN; CDR2 reads SYDVKM. Trimming removed 7 bases from V and 7 bases from J, with 23 bases in between. This CDR3 reads CASNPAGSRLGNEQFF. The CDR3, as DNA: TGTGCCAGCAATCCCGCCGGGAGCCGCCTTGGGAATGAGCAGTTCTTC.

This clonotype was observed a few times. The V gene is TRBV28, the J gene TRBJ2-2, with 13 bases matching TRBD2. The germline V gene has CDR1 MDHEN and CDR2 SYDVKM. The V segment lost 4 bases and the J segment 2 bases; nucleotides outside the gene matches: 4. This CDR3 is built from 17 residues. CDR3 DNA: TGTGCCAGCAGTTCCGGGACTAGCGGGGCTAACACCGGGGAGCTGTTTTTT. Its translation: CASSSGTSGANTGELFF.

This clonotype has a count of ten or more. V and J are TRBV7-2 and TRBJ2-3, with D unresolved. CDR1 and CDR2 from the germline V gene are SGHTA and FQGNSA. This CDR3 is 16 amino acids long. V was clipped by 2 bases and J by 1 base, with 13 bases between them. The CDR3 loop reads CASSLRSSTGTDTQYF. CDR3 in DNA: TGTGCCAGCAGCTTAAGGTCGTCCACGGGCACAGATACGCAGTATTTT. The variable domain in full, with the rest retrieved from reference TRBV7-2 and TRBJ2-3, is GAGVSQSPSNKVTEKGKDVELRCDPISGHTALYWYRQSLGQGLEFLIYFQGNSAPDKSGLPSDRFSAERTGGSVSTLTIQRTQQEDSAVYLCASSLRSSTGTDTQYFGPGTRLTVL.

This clonotype was seen repeatedly, ten times or more. The J gene is TRBJ1-1, the V gene TRBV6-1; a weak D match, TRBD1 (5 bases). From germline, CDR1 is MNHNS and CDR2 SASEGT. The CDR3 contains 13 residues. The germline V and J ends were trimmed by 7 bases and 7 bases, with 16 bases remaining between them. The CDR3 DNA sequence: TGTGCCAGCAAGACCCGTGGGGCTCTTGAAGCTTTCTTT. This encodes CASKTRGALEAFF.

This clonotype was seen only a few times. A much larger clonotype is one base distant, so this may be a read error. The chain recombines TRBV6-5 with TRBJ1-1, with D possibly being TRBD1 (5 bases). Germline V CDR1 and CDR2: MNHEY, SVGAGI. CDR3 length: 14 residues. CDR3 in DNA: TGTGCCAGCAGTTACTCAGTCGGGGGGACTGAAGCTTCCTTT. This codes for CASSYSVGGTEASF.

This clonotype was recorded many times. This chain links TRBV6-1 with TRBJ2-1; 7 nucleotides align to TRBD1. Germline lookup yields CDR1 MNHNS and CDR2 SASEGT. The CDR3 contains 15 residues. J gave up 10 bases and V 0 bases, and 9 bases lay outside the gene matches. The CDR3 DNA reads as TGTGCCAGCAGTGAAGCGTTGGGTCAACAGGGGGAGCAGTTCTTC. Translating it yields CASSEALGQQGEQFF.

V is TRBV19 and J is TRBJ2-3; D is perhaps TRBD2 (5 bases). V lost 3 bases and J lost 2, with 12 bases in between. The CDR3 is 15 residues long. Germline CDR1 reads LNHDA; CDR2 reads SQIVND (reference sequence). The CDR3 DNA sequence: TGTGCCAGTAGTATTATCCCGGGAAACACAGATACGCAGTATTTT. Encoded protein: CASSIIPGNTDTQYF.

There are many counts of this clonotype. The DNA for the CDR3 is TGCGCCAGCAGCACCGGTCGGCAGGCTATGCGCTACACCTTC. Protein sequence: CASSTGRQAMRYTF. The J gene is TRBJ1-2, the V gene TRBV5-1; D unresolved. With 4 bases removed from V and 9 bases from J, the gap between germline ends came to 19 bases. Germline CDR1 and CDR2: SGHRS and YFSETQ. The length of the CDR3 is 14 residues.